This T cell receptor beta chain comes out of a study of blood T cells in healthy people across ages. With a J-beta primer mix and a sample-barcoded 5' primer, a second PCR ran roughly 6 to 11 cycles. TCRdb used MiXCR to reprocess the 5' RACE reads, holding one entry per CDR3 protein. Here the sample spans approximately 830,000 distinct CDR3 sequences, about 59% being singletons. J was trimmed by 4 bases and V by 4 bases; bases with no gene match: 8. This CDR3 contains 15 residues. The germline gives CDR1 SGHTA, CDR2 FQGNSA. The V call is TRBV7-2, the J call TRBJ2-7; TRBD1 agrees at 9 bases. The sample taken for sequencing was blood. This clonotype was sampled from a young man in good health. CDR3 sequence: CASSSNRGLGYEQYF. DNA for the CDR3: TGTGCCAGCAGCTCCAACAGGGGGCTAGGGTACGAGCAGTACTTC.